This T cell receptor beta chain was observed in a study of CD4 and CD8 cells across lung adenocarcinoma regions. Localized lung adenocarcinoma, a non-small cell lung cancer, affected the donors. MiXCR, run by TCRdb on the PCR reads, gives a single entry per CDR3 protein. The sample consists of some 20,000 distinct CDR3 sequences, approximately 52% of them appearing once. The CDR3 loop spans 15 amino acids. Per germline, CDR1 MNHEY and CDR2 SVGAGI. Comments on this clonotype: The junction does not match germline at one end; this may be a read error.

This chain connects TRBV6-5 to TRBJ2-3, with D perhaps matching TRBD2 (6 bases). Specimen: CD8+ T cells from the center of a lung tumor. The receptor was derived from a female donor with lung adenocarcinoma. The CD4 and CD8 labels of this study may be unreliable. The CDR3 sequence: CASSWVVGGTDMQYF. DNA for the CDR3: TGTGCCAGCAGTTGGGTGGTGGGAGGCACAGATATGCAGTATTTC.